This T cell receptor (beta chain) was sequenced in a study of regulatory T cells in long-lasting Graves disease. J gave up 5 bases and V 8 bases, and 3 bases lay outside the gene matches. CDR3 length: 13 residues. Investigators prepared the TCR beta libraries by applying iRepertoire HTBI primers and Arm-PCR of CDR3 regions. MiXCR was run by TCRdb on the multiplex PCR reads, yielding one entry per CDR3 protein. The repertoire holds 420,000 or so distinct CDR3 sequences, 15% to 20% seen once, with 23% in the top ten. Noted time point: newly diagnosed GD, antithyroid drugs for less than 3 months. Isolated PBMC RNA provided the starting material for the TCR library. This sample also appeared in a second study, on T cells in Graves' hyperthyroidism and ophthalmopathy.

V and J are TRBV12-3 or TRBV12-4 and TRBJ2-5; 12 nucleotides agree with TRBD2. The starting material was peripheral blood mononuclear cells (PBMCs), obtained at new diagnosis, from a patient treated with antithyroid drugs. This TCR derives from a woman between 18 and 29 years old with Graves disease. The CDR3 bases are TGTGCCAGCCTAGCGGGAGGGGTTGAGACCCAGTACTTC. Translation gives CASLAGGVETQYF.